A selection of T cell receptor beta chains follows, all from one sample in a study of blood T cells in healthy people across ages. One entry per CDR3 protein, called by TCRdb with MiXCR from the 5' RACE reads. The repertoire has hundreds of thousands of distinct CDR3 sequences, 58% of them found once; the top ten carry about 20%. The sequencing input was blood. Source of these receptors: a man aged 25 to 40 in good health. CDR3s include the opening cysteine and the closing phenylalanine or tryptophan. A D gene is named only where the DNA matches it firmly. Size values are once, few and many counts, or a class for expanded clones, and some rows have none.

. | . | TRBJ2-1 | TRBV15 | CATSRGFNPNEQFF | TGTGCCACCAGCAGAGGCTTTAACCCCAATGAGCAGTTCTTC
once | TRBD2 | TRBJ2-1 | TRBV20-1 | CSGGTRPHNEQFF | TGCAGCGGCGGGACTAGGCCCCACAATGAGCAGTTCTTC
. | . | TRBJ1-1 | TRBV6-6 | CASDYGGLEAFF | TGTGCCAGCGACTACGGGGGGCTTGAAGCTTTCTTT
. | TRBD1 | TRBJ1-2 | TRBV20-1 | CSVAQGMDGYTF | TGCAGTGTCGCACAGGGGATGGATGGCTACACCTTC
. | TRBD1 | TRBJ1-2 | TRBV7-9 | CASSYEGQTYGYTF | TGTGCCAGCAGTTACGAGGGACAGACCTATGGCTACACCTTC
. | . | TRBJ2-5 | TRBV4-3 | CASSQTVQETQYF | TGCGCCAGCAGCCAAACAGTACAAGAGACCCAGTACTTC
. | . | TRBJ1-5 | TRBV10-3 | CAISERVSNQPQHF | TGTGCCATCAGTGAACGGGTAAGCAATCAGCCCCAGCATTTT
. | TRBD2 | TRBJ2-3 | TRBV7-2 | CASSLVGGRGTRTDTQYF | TGTGCCAGCAGCTTAGTGGGTGGGCGGGGGACCCGAACAGATACGCAGTATTTT
few | . | TRBJ2-7 | TRBV20-1 | CSARDTGRGAGYEQYF | TGCAGTGCTAGAGATACCGGCAGGGGGGCGGGATACGAGCAGTACTTC
. | . | TRBJ1-4 | TRBV25-1 | CASSFNTESGEKLFF | TGTGCCAGCAGTTTTAATACGGAAAGTGGTGAAAAACTGTTTTTT
few | . | TRBJ2-7 | TRBV6-1 | CAHSPGGPYEQYF | TGTGCCCACAGCCCGGGTGGCCCCTACGAGCAGTACTTT
few | . | TRBJ2-1 | TRBV4-1 | CASSQDLTGVGQFF | TGCGCCAGCAGCCAAGATCTTACGGGGGTTGGGCAGTTCTTC
. | . | TRBJ2-1 | TRBV9 | CASSVVSHMGYNEQFF | TGTGCCAGCAGCGTAGTCAGCCACATGGGATACAATGAGCAGTTCTTC
. | TRBD2 | TRBJ2-5 | TRBV7-9 | CASSLVLAGGKETQYF | TGTGCCAGCAGCTTAGTCCTAGCGGGGGGTAAAGAGACCCAGTACTTC
few | TRBD2 | TRBJ2-7 | TRBV28 | CASSLGLAGWAEEQYF | TGTGCCAGCAGTTTGGGACTAGCGGGATGGGCCGAAGAGCAGTACTTC
. | . | TRBJ2-7 | TRBV6-2/TRBV6-3 | CASSYSTLNEQYF | TGTGCCAGCAGTTACTCGACCCTCAATGAGCAGTACTTC
few | . | TRBJ2-7 | TRBV18 | CASSPSGRSSYEQYF | TGTGCCAGCTCACCCTCGGGACGCAGCTCCTACGAGCAGTACTTC
. | . | TRBJ2-5 | TRBV5-1 | CASSFSVIRNKQYF | TGCGCCAGCAGCTTTTCGGTAATCCGGAACAAGCAGTACTTC
. | . | TRBJ1-2 | TRBV2 | CASTLSANYGYTF | TGTGCCAGCACCTTGTCCGCTAACTATGGCTACACCTTC
. | TRBD1 | TRBJ2-3 | TRBV7-3 | CASSFGDRVADTQYF | TGTGCCAGCAGCTTCGGGGACAGGGTGGCAGATACGCAGTATTTT
few | TRBD2 | TRBJ2-7 | TRBV27 | CASSLSSTGGPHEQYF | TGTGCCAGCAGTTTATCGTCGACGGGAGGACCCCACGAGCAGTACTTC
few | . | TRBJ2-7 | TRBV5-1 | CASSYTGTGLYEQYF | TGCGCCAGCAGCTACACCGGGACTGGACTTTACGAGCAGTACTTC